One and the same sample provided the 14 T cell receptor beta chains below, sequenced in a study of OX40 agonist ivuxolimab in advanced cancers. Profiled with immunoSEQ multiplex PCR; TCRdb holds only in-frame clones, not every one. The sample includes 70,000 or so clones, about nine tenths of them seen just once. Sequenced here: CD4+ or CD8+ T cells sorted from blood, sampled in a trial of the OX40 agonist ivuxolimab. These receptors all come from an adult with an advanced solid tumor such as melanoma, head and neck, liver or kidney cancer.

CDR3 sequence reads: CATSRGGSNQPQHF. The CDR3 bases are TGTGCCACCAGCAGAGGCGGCAGCAATCAGCCCCAGCATTTT. J is TRBJ1-5 and V is TRBV15, with no clear D. This CDR3 region has 14 residues. The germline gives CDR1 LNHNV, CDR2 YYDKDF (reference sequence). Trimming cost V 1 base and J 1 base, with 5 bases left between them.

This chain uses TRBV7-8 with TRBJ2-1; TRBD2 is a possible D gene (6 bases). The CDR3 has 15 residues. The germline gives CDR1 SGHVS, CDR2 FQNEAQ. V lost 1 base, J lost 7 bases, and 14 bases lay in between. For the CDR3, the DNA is TGTGCCAGCAGCTTAGGGCCCGGGAGTGGGAATGAGCAGTTCTTC. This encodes CASSLGPGSGNEQFF.

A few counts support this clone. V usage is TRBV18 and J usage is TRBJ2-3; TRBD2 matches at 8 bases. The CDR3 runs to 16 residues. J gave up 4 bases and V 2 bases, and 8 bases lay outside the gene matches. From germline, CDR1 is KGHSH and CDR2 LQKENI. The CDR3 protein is CASSPGTGGSADTQYF. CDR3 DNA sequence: TGTGCCAGCTCACCAGGGACGGGAGGGTCGGCAGATACGCAGTATTTT. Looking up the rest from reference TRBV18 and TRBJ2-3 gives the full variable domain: NAGVMQNPRHLVRRRGQEARLRCSPMKGHSHVYWYRQLPEEGLKFMVYLQKENIIDESGMPKERFSAEFPKEGPSILRIQQVVRGDSAAYFCASSPGTGGSADTQYFGPGTRLTVL.

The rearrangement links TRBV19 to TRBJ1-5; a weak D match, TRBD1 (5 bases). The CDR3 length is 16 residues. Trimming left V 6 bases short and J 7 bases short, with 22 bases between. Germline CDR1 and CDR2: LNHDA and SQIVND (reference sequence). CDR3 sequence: CASRVSGGGASQPQHF. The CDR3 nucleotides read TGTGCCAGTAGGGTGTCGGGGGGAGGGGCGTCACAGCCCCAGCATTTT.

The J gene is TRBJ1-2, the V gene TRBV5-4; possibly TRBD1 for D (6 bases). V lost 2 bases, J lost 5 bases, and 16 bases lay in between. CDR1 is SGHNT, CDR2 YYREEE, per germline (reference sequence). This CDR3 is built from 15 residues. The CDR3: CASSFDPGEGYGYTF. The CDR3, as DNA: TGTGCCAGCAGCTTCGATCCAGGGGAGGGGTATGGCTACACCTTC.

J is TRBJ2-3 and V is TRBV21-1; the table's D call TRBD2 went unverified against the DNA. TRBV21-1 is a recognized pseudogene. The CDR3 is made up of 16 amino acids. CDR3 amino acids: CASHTISGSFTDTQYF. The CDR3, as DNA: TGTGCCAGCCACACCATAAGCGGGAGCTTCACAGATACGCAGTATTTT.

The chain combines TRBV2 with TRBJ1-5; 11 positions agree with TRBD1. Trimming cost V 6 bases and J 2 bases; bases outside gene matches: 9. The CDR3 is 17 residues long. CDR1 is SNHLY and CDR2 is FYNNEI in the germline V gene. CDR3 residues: CASSGQGAGRGNQPQHF. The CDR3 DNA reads TGTGCCAGCAGCGGACAGGGGGCAGGACGCGGCAATCAGCCCCAGCATTTT.

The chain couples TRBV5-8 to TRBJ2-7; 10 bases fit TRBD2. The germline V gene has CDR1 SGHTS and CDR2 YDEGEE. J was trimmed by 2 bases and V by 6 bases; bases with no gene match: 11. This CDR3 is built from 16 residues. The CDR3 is CASILGSLAGTYEQYF. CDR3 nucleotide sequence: TGTGCCAGCATCCTGGGGTCACTAGCGGGAACCTACGAGCAGTACTTC.

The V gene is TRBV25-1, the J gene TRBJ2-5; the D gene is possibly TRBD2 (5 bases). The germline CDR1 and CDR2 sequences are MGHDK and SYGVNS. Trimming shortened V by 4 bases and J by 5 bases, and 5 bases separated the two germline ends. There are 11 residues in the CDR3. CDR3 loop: CASSAGETQYF. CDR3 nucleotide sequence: TGTGCCAGCAGTGCGGGGGAGACCCAGTACTTC.

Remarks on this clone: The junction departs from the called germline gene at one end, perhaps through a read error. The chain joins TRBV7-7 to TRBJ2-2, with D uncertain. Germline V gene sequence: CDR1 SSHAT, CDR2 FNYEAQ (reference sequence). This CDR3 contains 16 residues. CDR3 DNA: TGTGCTAGCAGCCCCTTCGTCGGCGGGAACACCGGGGAGCTGTTTTTT. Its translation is CASSPFVGGNTGELFF.

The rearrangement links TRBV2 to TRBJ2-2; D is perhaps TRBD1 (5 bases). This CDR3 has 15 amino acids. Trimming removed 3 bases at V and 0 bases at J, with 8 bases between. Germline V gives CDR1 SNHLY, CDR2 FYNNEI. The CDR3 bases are TGTGCCAGCAGTGAGGACACGGCGAACACCGGGGAGCTGTTTTTT. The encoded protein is CASSEDTANTGELFF.

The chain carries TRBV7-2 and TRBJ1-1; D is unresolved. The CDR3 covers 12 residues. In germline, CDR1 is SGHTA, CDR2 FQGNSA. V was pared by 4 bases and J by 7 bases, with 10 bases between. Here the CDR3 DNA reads TGTGCCAGCAGCTCGTCCGGGCGTGAAGCTTTCTTT. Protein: CASSSSGREAFF.

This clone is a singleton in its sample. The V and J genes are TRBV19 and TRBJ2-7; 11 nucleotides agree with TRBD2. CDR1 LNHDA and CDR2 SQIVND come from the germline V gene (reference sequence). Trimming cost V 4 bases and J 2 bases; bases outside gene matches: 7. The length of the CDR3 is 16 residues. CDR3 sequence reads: CASSTGTSGITYEQYF. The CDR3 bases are TGTGCCAGTAGTACCGGGACTAGCGGAATTACCTACGAGCAGTACTTC.

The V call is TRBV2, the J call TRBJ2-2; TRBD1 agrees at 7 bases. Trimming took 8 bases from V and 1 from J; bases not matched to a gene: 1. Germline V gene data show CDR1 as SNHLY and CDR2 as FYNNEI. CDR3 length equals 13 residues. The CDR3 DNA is TGTGCCAGCCGGGACAGGAACACCGGGGAGCTGTTTTTT. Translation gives CASRDRNTGELFF.